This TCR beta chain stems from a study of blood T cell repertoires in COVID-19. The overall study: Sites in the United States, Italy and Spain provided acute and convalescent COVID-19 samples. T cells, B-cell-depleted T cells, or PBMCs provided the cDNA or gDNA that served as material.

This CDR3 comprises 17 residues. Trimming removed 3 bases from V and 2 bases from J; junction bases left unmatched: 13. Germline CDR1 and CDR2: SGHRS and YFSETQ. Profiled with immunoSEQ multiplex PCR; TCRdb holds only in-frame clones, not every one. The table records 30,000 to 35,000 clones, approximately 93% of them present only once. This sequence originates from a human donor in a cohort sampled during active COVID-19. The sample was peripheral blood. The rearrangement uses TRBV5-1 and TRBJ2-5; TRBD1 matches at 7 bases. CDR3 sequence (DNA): TGCGCCAGCAGCTCCCTGACAGGGCTCGTCGTACAAGAGACCCAGTACTTC. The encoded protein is CASSSLTGLVVQETQYF. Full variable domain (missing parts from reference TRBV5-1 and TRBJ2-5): KAGVTQTPRYLIKTRGQQVTLSCSPISGHRSVSWYQQTPGQGLQFLFEYFSETQRNKGNFPGRFSGRQFSNSRSEMNVSTLELGDSALYLCASSSLTGLVVQETQYFGPGTRLLVL.